The rows below give T cell receptor beta chains drawn from one sample of a study of blood T cell repertoires in COVID-19. This table comes from immunoSEQ multiplex PCR, and its TCRdb copy is limited to in-frame clones, with some not included. The sample records roughly 500,000 clones, 80% to 90% being singletons. Sequencing was carried out using peripheral blood. The receptors stem from a human donor in a cohort sampled during active COVID-19. Both conserved end residues are part of each CDR3. D genes are given only for firm matches. Expanded clones get a size class; other rows say once, few or many, or leave the size out.

J,size,D,V,CDR3,DNA
TRBJ1-2,-,-,TRBV7-2,CAIRGGAYGYTF,TGTGCCATCCGAGGGGGGGCCTATGGCTACACCTTC
TRBJ1-2,-,-,TRBV7-2,CASSLAGEVYGYTF,TGTGCCAGCAGCTTAGCGGGCGAAGTCTATGGCTACACCTTC
TRBJ1-2,few,-,TRBV24-1,CAAGDNYGYTF,TGTGCTGCGGGGGATAACTATGGCTACACCTTC
TRBJ1-6,-,TRBD1,TRBV6-6,CASSSRQGLNSPLHF,TGTGCCAGCAGTTCCCGACAGGGACTTAATTCACCCCTCCACTTT
TRBJ2-7,-,-,TRBV27,CASSKLTHEQYF,TGTGCCAGCAGTAAACTAACCCACGAGCAGTACTTC
TRBJ2-7,-,TRBD1,TRBV6-5,CASSYTTQGQQYF,TGTGCCAGCAGTTACACCACACAGGGGCAGCAGTACTTC
TRBJ1-2,-,-,TRBV5-5,CASTPDSFNYGYTF,TGTGCCAGCACCCCCGACAGTTTTAACTATGGCTACACCTTC
TRBJ2-5,-,-,TRBV6-5,CASSFLLAKETQYF,TGTGCCAGCAGTTTCCTTTTAGCTAAAGAGACCCAGTACTTC
TRBJ2-5,-,-,TRBV15,CATSRAQQETQYF,TGTGCCACCAGCAGAGCCCAGCAAGAGACCCAGTACTTC
TRBJ2-2,-,-,TRBV6-4,CASSDGTPNTGELFF,TGTGCCAGCAGTGACGGGACACCAAACACCGGGGAGCTGTTTTTT
TRBJ2-4,-,-,TRBV19,CASSIRKNIQYF,TGTGCCAGTAGTATTCGGAAAAACATTCAGTACTTC
TRBJ1-1,-,TRBD1,TRBV19,CASSYQGANTEAFF,TGTGCCAGTAGTTATCAGGGGGCGAACACTGAAGCTTTCTTT
TRBJ1-1,-,-,TRBV7-9,CASSFRNTEAFF,TGTGCCAGCAGCTTCCGGAACACTGAAGCTTTCTTT
TRBJ1-2,-,TRBD1,TRBV5-6,CASSSTGGLEPNYGYTF,TGTGCCAGCAGCTCGACAGGGGGCCTTGAACCTAACTATGGCTACACCTTC
TRBJ2-5,-,-,TRBV13,CASSLGGGTQYF,TGTGCCAGCAGCTTAGGCGGGGGGACCCAGTACTTC
TRBJ2-7,-,-,TRBV28,CASYDSETYEQYF,TGTGCCAGCTACGACAGCGAGACCTACGAGCAGTACTTC
TRBJ2-1,once,TRBD2,TRBV20-1,CSASSGSSYNEQFF,TGCAGTGCTAGTAGCGGGAGCTCCTACAATGAGCAGTTCTTC
TRBJ1-2,-,-,TRBV30,CAWTGEGYGYTF,TGTGCCTGGACGGGAGAGGGCTATGGCTACACCTTC
TRBJ2-4,-,-,TRBV15,CATSDGQALNPNF,TGTGCCACCAGTGATGGGCAGGCCCTAAATCCAAACTTC
TRBJ2-1,-,TRBD1,TRBV9,CASSLRTGVDEQFF,TGTGCCAGCAGCCTTCGGACAGGTGTCGATGAGCAGTTCTTC
TRBJ2-1,-,-,TRBV24-1,CATSDLGGPWEQFF,TGTGCCACCAGTGATTTGGGCGGGCCCTGGGAGCAGTTCTTC
TRBJ2-1,-,TRBD2,TRBV7-2,CASSLAGAYNEQFF,TGTGCCAGCAGTCTAGCGGGAGCCTACAATGAGCAGTTCTTC
TRBJ2-3,-,TRBD2,TRBV9,CASSENFRTSGSTDTQYF,TGTGCCAGCAGCGAAAACTTTAGGACTAGCGGTAGCACAGATACGCAGTATTTT
TRBJ2-1,few,-,TRBV12-3/TRBV12-4,CASSRDNEQFF,TGTGCCAGCAGCCGGGACAATGAGCAGTTCTTC
TRBJ1-4,-,-,TRBV5-1,CASSTGPREKLFF,TGCGCCAGCAGTACAGGTCCGAGGGAAAAACTGTTTTTT
TRBJ1-4,few,TRBD1,TRBV29-1,CSATGQDNEKLFF,TGCAGCGCCACAGGACAGGATAATGAAAAACTGTTTTTT
TRBJ1-1,-,-,TRBV2,CASRPGRVNTEAFF,TGTGCCAGCAGGCCGGGGAGGGTGAACACTGAAGCTTTCTTT
TRBJ2-7,-,-,TRBV1,CTSSQFRLLYF,TGCACCAGCAGCCAATTTAGGCTACTATACTTC
TRBJ2-7,few,TRBD1,TRBV5-1,CASSLAGQAGIHEQYF,TGCGCCAGCAGCTTGGCCGGACAGGCAGGTATCCACGAGCAGTACTTC
TRBJ2-2,-,TRBD2,TRBV15,CATSPERGTYTGELFF,TGTGCCACCAGCCCTGAGCGGGGTACCTACACCGGGGAGCTGTTTTTT
TRBJ2-1,-,TRBD1,TRBV29-1,CSGGGTGPYNEQFF,TGCAGCGGGGGTGGGACAGGCCCCTACAATGAGCAGTTCTTC
TRBJ1-5,-,-,TRBV2,CASSEMAGPAIGQPQHF,TGTGCCAGCAGTGAAATGGCAGGGCCCGCAATAGGTCAGCCCCAGCATTTT
TRBJ2-1,-,TRBD2,TRBV7-3,CASSPSGLANEQFF,TGTGCCAGCAGCCCTAGCGGGCTCGCCAATGAGCAGTTCTTC
TRBJ1-5,-,TRBD1,TRBV5-8,CASSWGTGTGGQPQHF,TGTGCCAGCAGCTGGGGCACCGGGACAGGAGGACAGCCCCAGCATTTT
TRBJ1-1,-,-,TRBV29-1,CSAVSLGQMNTEAFF,TGCAGCGCGGTTTCCCTAGGACAGATGAACACTGAAGCTTTCTTT
TRBJ1-2,-,-,TRBV5-6,CASSPVQNYGYTF,TGTGCCAGCAGCCCAGTGCAGAACTATGGCTACACCTTC
TRBJ2-4,-,-,TRBV5-1,CASSLGERNIQYF,TGCGCCAGCAGCTTGGGGGAGAGAAACATTCAGTACTTC
TRBJ1-3,-,-,TRBV9,CASSPRSIGSSGNTIYF,TGTGCCAGCAGCCCTAGAAGTATCGGGAGCTCTGGAAACACCATATATTTT
TRBJ2-3,-,TRBD2,TRBV5-4,CASSLDGRTTDTQYF,TGTGCCAGCAGCTTGGACGGGAGGACGACAGATACGCAGTATTTT
TRBJ1-1,-,-,TRBV11-1,CASSWGVFTLNTEAFF,TGTGCCAGCAGCTGGGGGGTTTTCACCTTGAACACTGAAGCTTTCTTT
TRBJ2-5,-,TRBD2,TRBV7-3,CASSPRRGTRETQYF,TGTGCCAGCAGCCCCCGGCGTGGGACTAGAGAGACCCAGTACTTC
TRBJ2-7,-,TRBD1,TRBV11-1,CASSLSGTGYEQYF,TGTGCCAGCAGCTTATCCGGGACAGGTTACGAGCAGTACTTC
TRBJ2-3,-,TRBD2,TRBV7-3,CASSRTGLAGDKDTQYF,TGTGCCAGCAGCCGGACGGGACTAGCGGGAGACAAAGATACGCAGTATTTT
TRBJ1-1,-,-,TRBV25-1,CASSGHVNTEAFF,TGTGCCAGCAGTGGACACGTTAACACTGAAGCTTTCTTT
TRBJ1-3,-,-,TRBV9,CASSVDLPGLANTIYF,TGTGCCAGCAGCGTAGATCTTCCAGGGTTAGCCAACACCATATATTTT
TRBJ2-3,-,TRBD2,TRBV27,CASSLGTSGRVLRDTQYF,TGTGCCAGCAGCCTCGGGACTAGCGGGAGGGTTCTTAGGGATACGCAGTATTTT
TRBJ1-3,-,-,TRBV19,CASSARDRQRNTIYF,TGTGCCAGTAGTGCCCGGGATAGGCAGCGGAACACCATATATTTT
TRBJ1-2,-,TRBD1,TRBV6-6,CASSSTTGVYGYTF,TGTGCCAGCAGTTCGACGACAGGGGTGTATGGCTACACCTTC
TRBJ2-1,-,TRBD2,TRBV5-1,CASSLSGGATLSYNEQFF,TGCGCCAGCAGCTTGTCGGGAGGTGCCACCCTCTCCTACAATGAGCAGTTCTTC